Following are 24 T cell receptor beta chains from one sample sequenced in a study of beta chain features in type 1 diabetes. Expressed TCRB transcripts got sequenced, as all isolated RNA was reverse transcribed. Assay used: immunoSEQ multiplex PCR; TCRdb lists only in-frame clones, some missing. The data show under 400,000 clones, 15% to 20% seen once. Sample: naive CD4+ T cells from blood. The receptors stem from a woman aged 18-30 years in good health.

The chain recombines TRBV5-6 with TRBJ1-2; D is unclear. In germline, CDR1 is SGHDT, CDR2 YYEEEE. The CDR3 is 14 residues long. Trimming left V 5 bases short and J 4 bases short, with 15 bases between. DNA for the CDR3: TGTGCCAGCAGTTTAGGGAGTCCAGGCTATGGCTACACCTTC. This encodes CASSLGSPGYGYTF.

This clone was detected a few times. The V gene is TRBV7-3, the J gene TRBJ2-7; 7 nucleotides match TRBD1. V trimming: 2 bases; J trimming: 2 bases; junction bases outside the gene matches: 3. This CDR3 comprises 14 residues. Germline values: CDR1 SGHTA, CDR2 FQGTGA. The DNA for the CDR3 is TGTGCCAGCAGCTTACCGGGACAGACCTACGAGCAGTACTTC. Residues: CASSLPGQTYEQYF.

The CDR3 nucleotides are TGCGCCAGCAGCTCCGGGGAGGGTGACGATACGCAGTATTTT. Protein product: CASSSGEGDDTQYF. The V and J genes are TRBV5-1 and TRBJ2-3, with 7 bases matching TRBD2. This CDR3 is 14 amino acids long. Trimming cost V 3 bases and J 6 bases; bases outside gene matches: 7. CDR1 SGHRS and CDR2 YFSETQ come from the germline V gene.

The chain combines TRBV23-1 with TRBJ2-7; TRBD1 is a possible D gene (6 bases). TRBV23-1 is an ORF; its function is uncertain. There are 16 residues in the CDR3. Trimming took 4 bases from V and 3 from J, leaving 19 bases between them. CDR3 region: CASSRLHGTPIYEQYF. The CDR3 nucleotides read TGCGCCAGCAGTCGCCTCCACGGGACACCTATCTACGAGCAGTACTTC.

The chain is built from TRBV9 and TRBJ2-7, with 8 bases fitting TRBD1. Losses at the gene ends were 0 bases for V and 6 bases for J; bases not matched to a gene: 5. CDR3 size: 14 residues. CDR1 and CDR2 from the germline V gene are SGDLS and YYNGEE. The CDR3 is CASSVARTGSEQYF. The CDR3 DNA follows: TGTGCCAGCAGCGTAGCCCGGACAGGGAGCGAGCAGTACTTC. The whole variable domain, remainder taken from reference TRBV9 and TRBJ2-7, is DSGVTQTPKHLITATGQRVTLRCSPRSGDLSVYWYQQSLDQGLQFLIQYYNGEERAKGNILERFSAQQFPDLHSELNLSSLELGDSALYFCASSVARTGSEQYFGPGTRLTVT.

This clone showed up just a few times. V is TRBV19 and J is TRBJ1-5, with 8 bases matching TRBD1. This CDR3 is 14 amino acids long. The V gene's germline CDR1 is LNHDA and CDR2 SQIVND (reference sequence). V dropped 11 bases and J dropped 6; count of bases not matched to a gene: 12. The CDR3 coding sequence is TGTGCCGCAGGTAACACAGGGGGTGGTCAGCCCCAGCATTTT. Amino acids: CAAGNTGGGQPQHF.

This clone has a handful of counts. The chain is built from TRBV5-4 and TRBJ2-5; D may be TRBD1 (5 bases). The V gene lost 3 bases and the J gene lost 4 bases, with 22 bases spanning the gap. The germline gives CDR1 SGHNT, CDR2 YYREEE (reference sequence). CDR3 length equals 17 residues. The CDR3 region is CASSSILQALTRETQYF. The CDR3 DNA is TGTGCCAGCAGCTCCATCCTACAGGCTTTGACTCGAGAGACCCAGTACTTC.

The chain links TRBV20-1 to TRBJ1-2, with a weak D call TRBD1 (6 bases). The germline V gene has CDR1 DFQATT and CDR2 SNEGSKA (reference sequence). V lost 5 bases and J 9 bases, leaving 13 bases between the germline ends. The CDR3 loop spans 11 amino acids. The CDR3 nucleotides are TGCAGTGCTGTTGACAGGTCGAGCTACACCTTC. It translates to CSAVDRSSYTF.

The sample holds a few counts of this clone. The chain has TRBV6-5 and TRBJ2-5; 10 bases align to TRBD2. The V gene end was trimmed by 5 bases and the J gene end by 5 bases; junction bases not matched to a gene: 8. CDR1 is MNHEY and CDR2 is SVGAGI in the germline V gene. The CDR3 runs 15 residues. The chain's CDR3 is CASSILAGGGETQYF. The CDR3, as DNA: TGTGCCAGCAGTATCTTAGCGGGGGGCGGTGAGACCCAGTACTTC.

This clone was seen only once. The chain employs TRBV12-5 and TRBJ1-5, with TRBD1 matching over 7 bases. The trim removed 3 bases at V and 9 bases at J, leaving 14 bases unmatched. Germline V lookup: CDR1 LGHNT, CDR2 FRNRAP. CDR3 length: 16 amino acids. The CDR3 reads CASGLGRGGEGGPQHF. The CDR3 coding sequence is TGTGCTAGTGGTTTAGGGCGAGGGGGCGAGGGGGGGCCCCAGCATTTT. Filled out from reference TRBV12-5 and TRBJ1-5, the complete variable domain reads DARVTQTPRHKVTEMGQEVTMRCQPILGHNTVFWYRQTMMQGLELLAYFRNRAPLDDSGMPKDRFSAEMPDATLATLKIQPSEPRDSAVYFCASGLGRGGEGGPQHFGDGTRLSIL.

This clone was counted between two and nine times. The chain links TRBV5-1 to TRBJ2-7; 9 bases map to TRBD1. Germline CDR1 reads SGHRS; CDR2 reads YFSETQ. The CDR3 consists of 14 residues. Trimming cost V 5 bases and J 4 bases; bases outside gene matches: 7. CDR3 residues: CASSSDRGYYEQYF. CDR3 bases: TGCGCCAGCAGTTCGGACAGGGGATATTACGAGCAGTACTTC.

This clone has only a few counts. J is TRBJ2-5 and V is TRBV6-6; the D is unclear. Trimming shortened V by 5 bases and J by 5 bases, and 6 bases separated the two germline ends. This CDR3 region has 11 residues. Germline-derived CDR1 and CDR2 are MNHNY and SVGAGI (reference sequence). CDR3 loop: CASSLEETQYF. DNA for the CDR3: TGTGCCAGCAGTCTCGAGGAGACCCAGTACTTC.

This clone came up a few times. V usage is TRBV2 and J usage is TRBJ1-2; tentatively, D is TRBD1 (5 bases). V was cut by 4 bases and J by 8 bases, with 14 bases left in between. The CDR3 length is 13 residues. Germline loops: CDR1 SNHLY, CDR2 FYNNEI. CDR3 coding DNA: TGTGCCAGCAGTGGGCCTGGGACTCGAGGCTACACCTTC. This gives the protein CASSGPGTRGYTF.

The CDR3, as DNA: TGTGCCAGCAGCTTACCCATCTACGAGCAGTACTTC. Amino acid sequence: CASSLPIYEQYF. The J gene is TRBJ2-7, the V gene TRBV7-9; no firm D call. Germline V lookup: CDR1 SEHNR, CDR2 FQNEAQ (reference sequence). Trimming removed 2 bases at V and 3 bases at J, with 5 bases between. The CDR3 spans 12 residues.

J is TRBJ2-2 and V is TRBV2; D uncertain. V was pared by 6 bases and J by 8 bases, with 7 bases between. The V gene's germline CDR1 is SNHLY and CDR2 FYNNEI. The CDR3 spans 11 residues. The CDR3 sequence is CASSPLGELFF. The CDR3 DNA reads as TGTGCCAGCAGCCCACTTGGGGAGCTGTTTTTT.

This chain links TRBV6-5 with TRBJ1-2; tentative D call: TRBD1 (6 bases). Per germline, CDR1 MNHEY and CDR2 SVGAGI. V was cut by 8 bases and J by 2 bases, with 15 bases left in between. This CDR3 has 14 amino acids. As DNA, the CDR3 is TGTGCCAGCTCAGGGCAGGGGCACAACTATGGCTACACCTTC. Translated, it gives CASSGQGHNYGYTF.

The chain uses TRBV5-1 and TRBJ2-7; 7 positions match TRBD1. The CDR3 is 16 residues long. After removal of 3 bases from V and 2 bases from J, the junction contained 11 bases not matched to a gene. CDR1 is SGHRS, CDR2 YFSETQ, per germline. The CDR3 protein is CASSWRGGAPTYEQYF. The CDR3 DNA follows: TGCGCCAGCAGCTGGAGAGGGGGCGCCCCGACCTACGAGCAGTACTTC.

The rearrangement uses TRBV11-2 and TRBJ2-7, with TRBD2 matching 9 bases. Germline V lookup: CDR1 SGHAT, CDR2 FQNNGV. V dropped 5 bases and J dropped 2; count of bases not matched to a gene: 10. The CDR3 contains 16 residues. CDR3 sequence reads: CASSGISGRRPYEQYF. The CDR3 coding sequence is TGTGCCAGCAGCGGGATCAGCGGGAGGAGGCCCTACGAGCAGTACTTC.

This clone was seen a handful of times. This rearrangement joins TRBV11-2 to TRBJ1-2; 7 bases agree with TRBD1. This CDR3 region has 15 residues. The V and J ends lost 6 bases and 3 bases, in that order; junction bases with no gene match: 10. The V gene's germline CDR1 is SGHAT and CDR2 FQNNGV. In nucleotides, the CDR3 is TGTGCCAGCAGTCGCTATGCCCAGGGGGACTATGGCTACACCTTC. Protein product: CASSRYAQGDYGYTF.

This clone was picked up a small number of times. The genes are TRBV15 and TRBJ1-1; D is possibly TRBD1 (5 bases). Germline CDR1 LNHNV, CDR2 YYDKDF (reference sequence). CDR3 length equals 13 residues. Trimming removed 3 bases at V and 3 bases at J, with 8 bases between. The CDR3, as DNA: TGTGCCACCAGCAGTCAGGGTTACACTGAAGCTTTCTTT. Its protein product is CATSSQGYTEAFF.

The chain employs TRBV2 and TRBJ1-5, with 11 bases matching TRBD1. Germline V gene lookup returns CDR1 SNHLY and CDR2 FYNNEI. Germline trimming cut 11 bases from V and 0 bases from J; bases unmatched to any gene: 0. The CDR3 totals 13 residues. The CDR3 sequence: CAGTGGSNQPQHF. CDR3 DNA: TGTGCCGGGACAGGGGGTAGCAATCAGCCCCAGCATTTT.

This chain connects TRBV5-4 to TRBJ2-4; 9 bases fit TRBD2. In germline, CDR1 is SGHNT, CDR2 YYREEE (reference sequence). The CDR3 runs to 15 residues. J gave up 6 bases and V 3 bases, and 7 bases lay outside the gene matches. CDR3 loop: CASSSGGGAGNIQYF. The CDR3 nucleotides read TGTGCCAGCAGCTCGGGCGGGGGGGCTGGAAACATTCAGTACTTC.

The chain has TRBV28 and TRBJ1-5; 8 bases line up with TRBD1. Trimming at V came to 3 bases and at J to 9 bases, leaving 7 bases not matched to a gene. The CDR3 is 14 amino acids. The germline CDR1 and CDR2 sequences are MDHEN and SYDVKM. DNA of the CDR3: TGTGCCAGCAGTTTCGGACAGGGTATATGGCCCCAGCATTTT. Its protein product is CASSFGQGIWPQHF.

This clone was observed a handful of times. This rearrangement joins TRBV15 to TRBJ2-6; no definite D call. The V gene's germline CDR1 is LNHNV and CDR2 YYDKDF (reference sequence). The CDR3 extends over 19 amino acids. V was shortened by 0 bases and J by 2 bases, with 17 bases between the two germline ends. The CDR3 bases are TGTGCCACCAGCAGAGATTACGGCGGATCCCTTCCTGGGGCCAACGTCCTGACTTTC. Its protein product is CATSRDYGGSLPGANVLTF.